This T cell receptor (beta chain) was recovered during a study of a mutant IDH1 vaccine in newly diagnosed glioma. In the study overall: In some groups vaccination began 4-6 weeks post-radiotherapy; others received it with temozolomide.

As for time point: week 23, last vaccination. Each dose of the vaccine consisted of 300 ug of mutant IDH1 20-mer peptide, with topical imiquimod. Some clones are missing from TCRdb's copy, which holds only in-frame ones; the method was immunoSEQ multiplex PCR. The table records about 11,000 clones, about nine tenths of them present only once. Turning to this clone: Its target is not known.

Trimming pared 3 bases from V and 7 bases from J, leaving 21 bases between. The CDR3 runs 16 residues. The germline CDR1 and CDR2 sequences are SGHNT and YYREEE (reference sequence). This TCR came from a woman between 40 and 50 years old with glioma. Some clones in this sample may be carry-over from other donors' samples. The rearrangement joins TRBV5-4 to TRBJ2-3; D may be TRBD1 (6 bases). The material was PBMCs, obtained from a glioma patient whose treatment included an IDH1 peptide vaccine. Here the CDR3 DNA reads TGTGCCAGCAGCTCCGGACAGACTAAAGCGACGAATACGCAGTATTTT. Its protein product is CASSSGQTKATNTQYF.